Each of the 8 T cell receptor beta chains below was sequenced from the same sample in a study of Ad26.COV2.S vaccination and SARS-CoV-2 variants. Sequencing was performed with immunoSEQ multiplex PCR; in TCRdb, only in-frame clones are kept and a portion is missing. The profile shows over 350,000 clones, approximately 91% of them singletons. Treatment denoted: over 15 received Ad26.COV2.S at low or high dose, single or two shots; about five received placebo; per-sample allocation not given. Sampling was done on day 63 after the first vaccine or placebo injection. The source material was peripheral blood, sampled in a trial of Ad26.COV2.S vaccine versus placebo. The receptors derive from a person aged 18 to 65 who received the Ad26.COV2.S COVID-19 vaccine or a placebo.

V usage is TRBV27 and J usage is TRBJ2-7, with D possibly being TRBD2 (6 bases). The CDR3 has 11 residues. The V gene's germline CDR1 is MNHEY and CDR2 SMNVEV (reference sequence). V lost 8 bases and J lost 2, with 7 bases in between. DNA of the CDR3: TGTGCCAGCGGGGGGACCTACGAGCAGTACTTC. As protein: CASGGTYEQYF.

The V gene is TRBV2, the J gene TRBJ2-5; unclear D gene. CDR3 length: 11 residues. The germline V gene encodes CDR1 SNHLY and CDR2 FYNNEI. V was shortened by 3 bases and J by 13 bases, with 12 bases between the two germline ends. CDR3 coding DNA: TGTGCCAGCAGTGAGGCGTTTACCGGGTACTTC. Translated, it gives CASSEAFTGYF.

This clone was recorded only once. The chain joins TRBV19 to TRBJ1-3; D gene ambiguous. Germline loops: CDR1 LNHDA, CDR2 SQIVND (reference sequence). This CDR3 region has 16 residues. V was shortened by 4 bases and J by 9 bases, with 22 bases between the two germline ends. CDR3 DNA sequence: TGTGCCAGTAGTACAGCCCGGGGAGCTTCGCTCGTCACCATATATTTT. This gives the protein CASSTARGASLVTIYF.

The chain has TRBV11-2 and TRBJ2-5, with TRBD1 as a possible D gene (6 bases). The CDR3 covers 13 residues. V was trimmed by 3 bases and J by 1 base, leaving 6 bases between them. Germline-derived CDR1 and CDR2 are SGHAT and FQNNGV. The CDR3 protein is CASSLDSQETQYF. CDR3 in DNA: TGTGCCAGCAGCTTGGACAGCCAAGAGACCCAGTACTTC.

The rearrangement joins TRBV5-4 to TRBJ1-6; D might be TRBD1 (6 bases). Germline values: CDR1 SGHNT, CDR2 YYREEE (reference sequence). Trimming took 4 bases from V and 7 from J, leaving 15 bases between them. The CDR3 is made up of 15 amino acids. The CDR3 protein is CASSPETGGNSPLHF. The CDR3 DNA is TGTGCCAGCAGCCCTGAGACAGGTGGGAATTCACCCCTCCACTTT.

V gene TRBV5-4 combines with J gene TRBJ2-3; D uncertain. Trimming cost V 4 bases and J 2 bases, with 8 bases left between them. CDR1 and CDR2 (germline): SGHNT, YYREEE (reference sequence). This CDR3 has 13 residues. The CDR3 bases are TGTGCCAGCAGCCCCACTGACACAGATACGCAGTATTTT. Its translation: CASSPTDTDTQYF.

The chain is built from TRBV11-3 and TRBJ2-1, with 7 positions matching TRBD1. V was clipped by 5 bases and J by 4 bases; unmatched bases: 5. The CDR3 spans 14 residues. Germline V lookup: CDR1 SGHNT, CDR2 YENEEA. The CDR3 reads CASSAGDSYNEQFF. As DNA, the CDR3 is TGTGCCAGCAGCGCCGGGGACAGTTACAATGAGCAGTTCTTC.

The chain couples TRBV19 to TRBJ2-7; TRBD1 agrees at 10 bases. The CDR3 length is 15 residues. The germline V gene has CDR1 LNHDA and CDR2 SQIVND (reference sequence). The V and J ends lost 3 bases and 3 bases, in that order; junction bases with no gene match: 5. In DNA, the CDR3 is TGTGCCAGTAGTATCCCGGGACAGGGGTTCTACGAGCAGTACTTC. Its protein product is CASSIPGQGFYEQYF.